The text below deals with one T cell receptor (beta chain). Method: immunoSEQ multiplex PCR; TCRdb's copy keeps in-frame clones and lacks some. The data show some 50,000 clones, about 89% seen once. This entry is derived from a study of T cell responses to AZD1222 COVID-19 vaccine. V was pared by 4 bases and J by 3 bases, with 16 bases between. Germline CDR1 is SGHVS and CDR2 is FQNEAQ. The CDR3 sequence is 16 residues long. Pooling was applied to second doses at about 4 or about 12 weeks. The receptor's source is an adult who received the AZD1222 COVID-19 vaccine. The source material was peripheral blood, sampled 28 days after the second AZD1222 dose. The chain joins TRBV7-8 to TRBJ1-5; D not resolved. The CDR3 spells CASSSEGGVTNQPQHF. CDR3 coding DNA: TGTGCCAGCAGCTCCGAGGGCGGAGTCACCAATCAGCCCCAGCATTTT.